This T cell receptor beta chain appears in the sequencing data of a study of T cells in Graves' hyperthyroidism and ophthalmopathy. Study results and caveats: Researchers found most expanded thyroid clonotypes above 0.001 in blood as well.

This clonotype appeared many times. What it recognizes is unknown. From RNA transcripts, TCR beta CDR3 regions were amplified. The study used the HTBI primer set for a first-round RT-PCR of the TCR CDR3. TCRdb called the multiplex PCR reads again in MiXCR, with one record for every CDR3 protein. The table has fewer than 700,000 distinct CDR3 sequences, more than 15% seen once; the top ten hold 17%. CDR1 and CDR2 from the germline V gene are SGHVS and FQNEAQ. The ends were cut back, 0 bases at V and 9 bases at J, with 15 bases in the middle. This CDR3 region has 15 residues. The chain joins TRBV7-8 to TRBJ2-1; D possibly corresponds to TRBD2 (7 bases). The source material was blood. The TCR sequence derives from a woman aged 18-35 years with Graves' ophthalmopathy. As DNA, the CDR3 is TGTGCCAGCAGCTTAGCGTGGGGGGGCCATAGTGAGCAGTTCTTC. This codes for CASSLAWGGHSEQFF.